The T cell receptor (beta chain) under discussion was sequenced for a study of blood T cell repertoires in COVID-19. Study-level information: T cells, B-cell-depleted T cells, or PBMCs supplied cDNA or gDNA.

The authors' processing: Amplification of reference gene primers was used by the study to estimate nucleated cell counts. Measured with immunoSEQ multiplex PCR; TCRdb has only the in-frame clones, and not every one. V and J calls and clone size are those listed in that table; D and trimming were worked out from the DNA. The sample holds some 230,000 clones, more than 65% seen once. The CDR3 consists of 13 residues. Trimming removed 4 bases from V and 0 bases from J, with 4 bases in between. The germline V gene has CDR1 SGHTA and CDR2 FQGNSA. Material for sequencing was peripheral blood. This clonotype originated in a woman between 25 and 40 years old who had recovered from COVID-19. The rearrangement joins TRBV7-2 to TRBJ2-4, with D uncertain. The CDR3 DNA reads TGTGCCAGCAGCTCCCTAGCCAAAAACATTCAGTACTTC. Its translation is CASSSLAKNIQYF. The variable domain in full, with the rest retrieved from reference TRBV7-2 and TRBJ2-4, is GAGVSQSPSNKVTEKGKDVELRCDPISGHTALYWYRQSLGQGLEFLIYFQGNSAPDKSGLPSDRFSAERTGGSVSTLTIQRTQQEDSAVYLCASSSLAKNIQYFGAGTRLSVL.